The 16 T cell receptor beta chains below all came from one sample that was sequenced in a study of shared clonotypes between healthy human individuals. Profiled with immunoSEQ multiplex PCR; TCRdb holds only in-frame clones, not every one. Of about 460,000 clones detected, around 77% appear once; the ten largest clones hold more than 10%. Sequenced sample: PBMCs. All receptors derive from a woman in her thirties or forties in good health. Some clones in this sample may be carry-over from other donors' samples.

The chain combines TRBV25-1 with TRBJ1-2, with 10 bases fitting TRBD1. The V segment lost 2 bases and the J segment 3 bases; nucleotides outside the gene matches: 3. There are 15 residues in the CDR3. Germline assignment: CDR1 MGHDK and CDR2 SYGVNS. CDR3 DNA sequence: TGTGCCAGCAGTGAAGGGACAGGGGTAGACTATGGCTACACCTTC. Its protein product is CASSEGTGVDYGYTF.

J is TRBJ1-5 and V is TRBV28, with D maybe TRBD1 (5 bases). CDR1 and CDR2 from the germline V gene are MDHEN and SYDVKM. The CDR3 runs to 13 residues. V lost 5 bases, J lost 7 bases, and 12 bases lay in between. The CDR3 region is CASSGGVGQPQHF. The CDR3 DNA follows: TGTGCCAGCAGTGGGGGGGTAGGGCAGCCCCAGCATTTT.

This clone occurred once. The rearrangement joins TRBV9 to TRBJ1-2; no definite D call. CDR3 length equals 15 residues. The germline V gene has CDR1 SGDLS and CDR2 YYNGEE. Between the trimmed V and J ends, which lost 0 bases and 0 bases, there was a span of 9 bases. The CDR3 spells CASSVDDGANYGYTF. In DNA, the CDR3 is TGTGCCAGCAGCGTAGACGACGGTGCTAACTATGGCTACACCTTC.

The chain employs TRBV19 and TRBJ2-1, with 10 bases lining up with TRBD2. This CDR3 region has 14 residues. Looked up from germline, CDR1 is LNHDA and CDR2 is SQIVND (reference sequence). V trimming: 7 bases; J trimming: 9 bases; junction bases outside the gene matches: 9. The chain's CDR3 is CASNPSGSWAEQFF. CDR3 sequence (DNA): TGTGCCAGTAACCCTAGCGGGAGTTGGGCTGAGCAGTTCTTC.

The chain is built from TRBV5-1 and TRBJ2-1; 13 positions match TRBD2. Germline trimming cut 4 bases from V and 0 bases from J; bases unmatched to any gene: 4. This CDR3 is built from 17 residues. Germline V gives CDR1 SGHRS, CDR2 YFSETQ. The CDR3 DNA reads as TGCGCCAGCAGCCCCTGGACTAGCGGGAGCTCCTACAATGAGCAGTTCTTC. It is translated as CASSPWTSGSSYNEQFF.

This clone was seen only once. Additional DNA sequences in this sample encode the identical CDR3. The V call is TRBV5-1, the J call TRBJ2-7; weak D call: TRBD1 (5 bases). V lost 1 base to trimming and J lost 1 base, with 6 bases between them. This CDR3 has 13 residues. Germline assignment: CDR1 SGHRS and CDR2 YFSETQ. CDR3 DNA: TGCGCCAGCAGCTTGCAGGGATCCTACGAGCAGTACTTC. Its translation: CASSLQGSYEQYF.

This sequence joins TRBV7-8 and TRBJ2-2, with D tentatively TRBD2 (6 bases). The CDR3 runs 16 residues. V lost 5 bases and J lost 0, with 13 bases in between. Germline CDR1 and CDR2: SGHVS and FQNEAQ. This chain's CDR3 is CASSPALAPNTGELFF. CDR3 coding DNA: TGTGCCAGCAGCCCGGCGCTAGCGCCGAACACCGGGGAGCTGTTTTTT.

The rearrangement links TRBV28 to TRBJ2-1; 9 positions agree with TRBD1. The CDR3 loop spans 15 amino acids. Germline trimming cut 6 bases from V and 1 base from J; bases unmatched to any gene: 4. Germline loops: CDR1 MDHEN, CDR2 SYDVKM. CDR3 sequence reads: CASSRGTGSYNEQFF. The CDR3 region has the DNA TGTGCCAGCAGCCGGGGGACAGGGTCCTACAATGAGCAGTTCTTC.

Remarks on this clone: A junction end diverges from the germline sequence, so it may reflect a read error. This chain links TRBV27 with TRBJ1-4, with TRBD1 matching 7 bases. CDR1 and CDR2 from the germline V gene are MNHEY and SMNVEV (reference sequence). The CDR3 is 15 residues long. CDR3 residues: CASSVNRGSKEKLFF. The CDR3 bases are TGTGCCAGCAGTGTAAACAGGGGATCTAAGGAAAAACTGTTTTTT. The variable domain in full, completed from reference TRBV27 and TRBJ1-4, reads EAQVTQNPRYLITVTGKKLTVTCSQNMNHEYMSWYRQDPGLGLRQIYYSMNVEVTDKGDVPEGYKVSRKEKRNFPLILESPSPNQTSLYFCASSVNRGSKEKLFFGSGTQLSVL.

The CDR3 coding sequence is TGTGCCTGGAGTGTTGGACAGGGGGCGCAAGGCTACACCTTC. Protein product: CAWSVGQGAQGYTF. This chain joins TRBV30 and TRBJ1-2; 11 bases agree with TRBD1. V lost 0 bases, J lost 8 bases, and 5 bases stayed unmatched. Germline CDR1 is GTSNPN and CDR2 is SVGIG (reference sequence). The CDR3 spans 14 residues.

The gene calls are TRBV19 and TRBJ2-6; unclear D gene. The CDR3 contains 16 residues. V lost 3 bases, J lost 2 bases, and 11 bases lay in between. CDR1 is LNHDA and CDR2 is SQIVND in the germline V gene (reference sequence). CDR3 in amino acids: CASSMAPGPGANVLTF. In nucleotides, the CDR3 is TGTGCCAGTAGTATGGCCCCCGGGCCTGGGGCCAACGTCCTGACTTTC.

The chain recombines TRBV5-1 with TRBJ1-4; 8 positions match TRBD1. The CDR3 runs to 14 residues. V shed 5 bases, J shed 8 bases, and the junction held 8 bases outside the gene matches. CDR1 is SGHRS and CDR2 is YFSETQ in the germline V gene. The CDR3, as DNA: TGCGCCAGCAGGCAGCAGGGGGCGGAGGAAAAACTGTTTTTT. Translated, it gives CASRQQGAEEKLFF.

The chain couples TRBV5-1 to TRBJ2-5, with D tentatively TRBD1 or TRBD2 (5 bases each). The CDR3 is made up of 15 amino acids. Between the trimmed V and J ends, which lost 0 bases and 1 base, there was a span of 10 bases. Germline lookup yields CDR1 SGHRS and CDR2 YFSETQ. CDR3 region: CASSLAGRGQETQYF. The CDR3 DNA reads as TGCGCCAGCAGCTTGGCGGGGCGAGGCCAAGAGACCCAGTACTTC.

The chain carries TRBV5-1 and TRBJ2-7; unclear D gene. The CDR3 runs to 13 residues. Trimming pared 0 bases from V and 3 bases from J, leaving 7 bases between. Per germline, CDR1 SGHRS and CDR2 YFSETQ. CDR3 protein: CASSLAGFYEQYF. DNA for the CDR3: TGCGCCAGCAGCTTGGCTGGGTTCTACGAGCAGTACTTC. The full variable domain, with the rest looked up from reference TRBV5-1 and TRBJ2-7, is KAGVTQTPRYLIKTRGQQVTLSCSPISGHRSVSWYQQTPGQGLQFLFEYFSETQRNKGNFPGRFSGRQFSNSRSEMNVSTLELGDSALYLCASSLAGFYEQYFGPGTRLTVT.

This clone was observed once. The chain couples TRBV7-9 to TRBJ2-1; 7 bases match TRBD1. CDR3 length equals 14 residues. J lost 5 bases, V lost 5 bases, and 6 bases had no gene match. Germline V gives CDR1 SEHNR, CDR2 FQNEAQ (reference sequence). CDR3 DNA: TGTGCCAGCAGCCGTCGGACAGGAAACAATGAGCAGTTCTTC. It specifies CASSRRTGNNEQFF.

V usage is TRBV5-1 and J usage is TRBJ1-1; possible D gene TRBD1, 5 bases. Trimming took 4 bases from V and 11 from J, leaving 15 bases between them. The CDR3 length is 12 residues. Germline CDR1 and CDR2: SGHRS and YFSETQ. The CDR3 nucleotides read TGCGCCAGCAGCCCTCGGGAGGGGCCCGCTTTCTTT. As protein: CASSPREGPAFF.